The source of this T cell receptor beta chain is a study of cytomegalovirus exposure and HLA in healthy donors. The PCR made use of 60 Vbeta and 13 Jbeta primers. Some clones are missing from TCRdb's copy, which holds only in-frame ones; the method was immunoSEQ multiplex PCR. The sample contains roughly 150,000 clones, 84% of which appear only once. Concerning this clone: Its antigen remains unidentified.

Study-level points and caveats: Specificity of a few CMV-associated chains for CMV antigens was verified in vitro. Exclusion applied to some V segments, including TRBV6-2 and TRBV6-3, as they were indistinguishable. Later genetic work tied a missense DCLRE1C variant to beta-chain V and J trimming.

Trimming left V 0 bases short and J 5 bases short, with 11 bases between. CDR1 SGDLS and CDR2 YYNGEE come from the germline V gene. CDR3 length: 14 residues. Sequencing input: PBMCs. The rearrangement links TRBV9 to TRBJ2-5, with TRBD1 as a possible D gene (6 bases). This sequence originates from a man aged 25-45 years in good health and CMV-seronegative. CDR3 nucleotide sequence: TGTGCCAGCAGCGTAGTTTCTCAGGGGGAGACCCAGTACTTC. Translated: CASSVVSQGETQYF.